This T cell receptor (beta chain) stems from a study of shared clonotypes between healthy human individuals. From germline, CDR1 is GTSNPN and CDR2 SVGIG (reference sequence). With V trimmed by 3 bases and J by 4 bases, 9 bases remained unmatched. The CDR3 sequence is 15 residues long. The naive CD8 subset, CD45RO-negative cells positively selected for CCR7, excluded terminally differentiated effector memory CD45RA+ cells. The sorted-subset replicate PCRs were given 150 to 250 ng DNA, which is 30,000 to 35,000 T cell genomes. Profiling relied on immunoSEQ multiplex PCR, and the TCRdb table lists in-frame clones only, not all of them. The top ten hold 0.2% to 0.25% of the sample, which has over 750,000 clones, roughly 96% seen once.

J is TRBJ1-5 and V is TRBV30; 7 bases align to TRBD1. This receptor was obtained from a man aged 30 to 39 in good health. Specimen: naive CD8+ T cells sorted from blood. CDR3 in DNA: TGTGCCTGGAGCTTCGGTACAGGGGCGAATCAGCCCCAGCATTTT. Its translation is CAWSFGTGANQPQHF.